This passage covers 31 T cell receptor beta chains from one sample sequenced in a study of T cells after somatic rescue of genetic block (dated by TCRdb to the early 2020s). The library was made by the immunoSEQ multiplex PCR assay. TCRdb took over this immuneACCESS table, retaining in-frame rearrangements with V and J assigned. Such tables are incomplete; in checked studies, under half of the missing clones stem from an unresolved V gene, and the remainder is unexplained. This sample is represented by roughly 92,000 clones; 90% of them were singletons. The biggest ten clones account for 1.6% of the sample. The sample was peripheral blood mononuclear cells (PBMCs). These receptors all come from a woman under 30.

The chain couples TRBV9 to TRBJ2-3, with 9 bases aligning to TRBD1. The CDR3 consists of 15 residues. J was trimmed by 0 bases and V by 5 bases; bases with no gene match: 4. In germline, CDR1 is SGDLS, CDR2 YYNGEE. The CDR3 DNA is TGTGCCAGCAGTATAGGACAGGGGAGCACAGATACGCAGTATTTT. Its protein product is CASSIGQGSTDTQYF. Full variable domain (rest looked up from reference TRBV9 and TRBJ2-3): DSGVTQTPKHLITATGQRVTLRCSPRSGDLSVYWYQQSLDQGLQFLIQYYNGEERAKGNILERFSAQQFPDLHSELNLSSLELGDSALYFCASSIGQGSTDTQYFGPGTRLTVL.

This chain uses TRBV6-1 with TRBJ2-1; tentatively, D is TRBD2 (5 bases). The germline gives CDR1 MNHNS, CDR2 SASEGT. The CDR3 covers 17 residues. Deletions cut 2 bases from V and 4 bases from J, with 18 bases between. As DNA, the CDR3 is TGTGCCAGCAGTGAAAGGAGGCAGCCCGGGCGGTACAATGAGCAGTTCTTC. This codes for CASSERRQPGRYNEQFF.

The genes are TRBV9 and TRBJ2-5; TRBD1 agrees at 9 bases. J lost 2 bases, V lost 5 bases, and 7 bases had no gene match. Looked up from germline, CDR1 is SGDLS and CDR2 is YYNGEE. This CDR3 is built from 15 residues. This CDR3 reads CASRPRDREQETQYF. DNA of the CDR3: TGTGCCAGCAGACCCCGGGACAGGGAGCAAGAGACCCAGTACTTC.

The V and J genes are TRBV27 and TRBJ2-1, with D hard to call. Germline V gene sequence: CDR1 MNHEY, CDR2 SMNVEV (reference sequence). V dropped 10 bases and J dropped 4 bases, with 20 bases sitting between them. This CDR3 spans 15 amino acids. The CDR3 is CATSTVRTKYNEQFF. DNA for the CDR3: TGTGCCACCTCAACGGTCCGAACCAAATACAATGAGCAGTTCTTC.

The J gene is TRBJ1-4, the V gene TRBV18; D may be TRBD1 (6 bases). This CDR3 has 18 amino acids. CDR1 is KGHSH and CDR2 is LQKENI in the germline V gene. The V gene lost 1 base and the J gene lost 0 bases, with 15 bases spanning the gap. The CDR3 sequence is CASSPRAPDSSTNEKLFF. CDR3 in DNA: TGTGCCAGCTCACCACGGGCCCCGGACAGTTCAACTAATGAAAAACTGTTTTTT.

This clone was found once. The chain recombines TRBV6-1 with TRBJ2-3, with 11 positions matching TRBD2. This CDR3 comprises 15 residues. Germline V gene data show CDR1 as MNHNS and CDR2 as SASEGT. V was pared by 4 bases and J by 6 bases, with 6 bases of the junction left unmatched. The CDR3 bases are TGTGCCAGCAGTGGACTAGCGGGGCAACAGGATACGCAGTATTTT. Its protein is CASSGLAGQQDTQYF.

The CDR3, as DNA: TGTGCCAGCAGCTTAGGGGGACAGCCCTACAATGAGCAGTTCTTC. It encodes CASSLGGQPYNEQFF. The chain uses TRBV11-3 and TRBJ2-1; 7 nucleotides align to TRBD1. Germline V gene sequence: CDR1 SGHNT, CDR2 YENEEA. V was clipped by 1 base and J by 2 bases; unmatched bases: 2. This CDR3 spans 15 amino acids. Together with reference TRBV11-3 and TRBJ2-1, the CDR3 gives the full variable domain: EAGVVQSPRYKIIEKKQPVAFWCNPISGHNTLYWYLQNLGQGPELLIRYENEEAVDDSQLPKDRFSAERLKGVDSTLKIQPAELGDSAVYLCASSLGGQPYNEQFFGPGTRLTVL.

The chain recombines TRBV9 with TRBJ2-3; 14 nucleotides align to TRBD2. The CDR3 covers 16 residues. V shed 4 bases and J 5 bases; nucleotides not matched to a gene: 6. The germline V gene has CDR1 SGDLS and CDR2 YYNGEE. The CDR3 nucleotides are TGTGCCAGCAGCCCGGGACTAGCGGGAGTACAAGATACGCAGTATTTT. Its protein is CASSPGLAGVQDTQYF.

The V gene is TRBV5-4, the J gene TRBJ2-3; possibly TRBD2 for D (6 bases). Trimming removed 4 bases from V and 10 bases from J, with 25 bases in between. Germline CDR1 and CDR2: SGHNT and YYREEE (reference sequence). The CDR3 is made up of 16 amino acids. The CDR3 DNA sequence: TGTGCCAGCAGCCCCCTGAGCCTCGGCGGGCCGGGGGCGCAGTATTTT. It codes for CASSPLSLGGPGAQYF.

The rearrangement links TRBV28 to TRBJ1-5, with D tentatively TRBD1 (6 bases). V gave up 5 bases and J gave up 6 bases, with 14 bases separating them. Germline values: CDR1 MDHEN, CDR2 SYDVKM. The CDR3 contains 14 residues. In DNA form, the CDR3 reads TGTGCCAGCAGTCCACCGGGGGGCCCTCAGCCCCAGCATTTT. Translation: CASSPPGGPQPQHF. The variable domain in full, with the rest retrieved from reference TRBV28 and TRBJ1-5, is DVKVTQSSRYLVKRTGEKVFLECVQDMDHENMFWYRQDPGLGLRLIYFSYDVKMKEKGDIPEGYSVSREKKERFSLILESASTNQTSMYLCASSPPGGPQPQHFGDGTRLSIL.

This clone was recorded many times. This rearrangement joins TRBV2 to TRBJ1-1; a possible D gene is TRBD1 (6 bases). CDR3 length equals 14 residues. CDR1 is SNHLY and CDR2 is FYNNEI in the germline V gene. Trimming shortened V by 4 bases and J by 7 bases, and 16 bases separated the two germline ends. CDR3 amino acids: CASSGPTGRGEAFF. CDR3 coding DNA: TGTGCCAGCAGTGGACCTACAGGGAGGGGTGAAGCTTTCTTT. The variable domain in full, with the rest retrieved from reference TRBV2 and TRBJ1-1, is EPEVTQTPSHQVTQMGQEVILRCVPISNHLYFYWYRQILGQKVEFLVSFYNNEISEKSEIFDDQFSVERPDGSNFTLKIRSTKLEDSAMYFCASSGPTGRGEAFFGQGTRLTVV.

This clone was picked up one time. This chain joins TRBV16 and TRBJ2-2; D is uncertain. This CDR3 comprises 13 residues. Germline V gene data show CDR1 as KGHSY and CDR2 as FQNENV. Trimming took 0 bases from V and 7 from J, leaving 6 bases between them. The CDR3 region is CASSQSASGELFF. The CDR3 coding sequence is TGTGCCAGCAGCCAATCCGCGAGCGGGGAGCTGTTTTTT.

This chain links TRBV27 with TRBJ2-1; either TRBD1 or TRBD2 may supply D (5 bases each). The CDR3 runs to 14 residues. With 4 bases removed from V and 9 bases from J, the gap between germline ends came to 16 bases. Germline lookup yields CDR1 MNHEY and CDR2 SMNVEV (reference sequence). In DNA form, the CDR3 reads TGTGCCAGCAGTTCTCCCGGGGCCATCGCTGAGCAGTTCTTC. Translation: CASSSPGAIAEQFF.

This chain joins TRBV19 and TRBJ2-3; a possible D gene is TRBD1 (5 bases). The length of the CDR3 is 14 residues. The germline V gene encodes CDR1 LNHDA and CDR2 SQIVND (reference sequence). V was pared by 4 bases and J by 2 bases, with 10 bases between. The CDR3 DNA sequence: TGTGCCAGTAGTACCAGGGCGGCCACAGATACGCAGTATTTT. Protein sequence: CASSTRAATDTQYF.

This clone has just a few counts. The chain has TRBV6-1 and TRBJ2-3; D might be TRBD2 (5 bases). The V and J ends lost 5 bases and 6 bases respectively, with 18 bases between them. The CDR3 runs 15 residues. Germline values: CDR1 MNHNS, CDR2 SASEGT. CDR3 loop: CASSLASGSADTQYF. CDR3 nucleotides: TGTGCCAGCAGTTTAGCCTCGGGATCTGCGGATACGCAGTATTTT.

The chain uses TRBV6-1 and TRBJ1-5, with 11 bases matching TRBD1. After removal of 1 base from V and 3 bases from J, the junction contained 11 bases not matched to a gene. The CDR3 sequence is 19 residues long. From germline, CDR1 is MNHNS and CDR2 SASEGT. The CDR3 bases are TGTGCCAGCAGTGAAGGGACAGGGGGCTCGTGGAATGTCAATCAGCCCCAGCATTTT. This encodes CASSEGTGGSWNVNQPQHF.

The V gene is TRBV6-5, the J gene TRBJ1-1; D gene uncertain. CDR3 size: 14 residues. Germline-derived CDR1 and CDR2 are MNHEY and SVGAGI. Trimming shortened V by 8 bases and J by 0 bases, and 13 bases separated the two germline ends. The CDR3: CASQPITVNTEAFF. In DNA, the CDR3 is TGTGCCAGCCAACCCATAACAGTGAACACTGAAGCTTTCTTT.

This chain connects TRBV5-1 to TRBJ2-3, with TRBD2 as a possible D gene (6 bases). This CDR3 spans 14 amino acids. V lost 4 bases to trimming and J lost 2 bases, with 11 bases between them. Germline CDR1 is SGHRS and CDR2 is YFSETQ. The CDR3 spells CASSGDFHTDTQYF. In nucleotides, the CDR3 is TGCGCCAGCAGCGGGGACTTCCACACAGATACGCAGTATTTT.

The chain uses TRBV29-1 and TRBJ2-7, with D tentatively TRBD1 or TRBD2 (5 bases each). The germline V and J ends were trimmed by 0 bases and 12 bases, with 12 bases remaining between them. There are 11 residues in the CDR3. Germline CDR1 reads SQVTM; CDR2 reads ANQGSEA. The CDR3 sequence: CSVEDGGVVYF. The CDR3 DNA is TGCAGCGTTGAAGATGGGGGAGTCGTGTACTTC.

J is TRBJ1-1 and V is TRBV19, with 9 bases that match TRBD1. Germline V gives CDR1 LNHDA, CDR2 SQIVND (reference sequence). Germline trimming cut 9 bases from V and 3 bases from J; bases unmatched to any gene: 8. The length of the CDR3 is 14 residues. CDR3 bases: TGTGCCAGCCAAGGGACAGGGTGGGACACTGAAGCTTTCTTT. This codes for CASQGTGWDTEAFF.

The chain recombines TRBV2 with TRBJ1-1, with D perhaps TRBD1 (5 bases). CDR3 length: 12 residues. Germline CDR1 and CDR2: SNHLY and FYNNEI. V was cut by 3 bases and J by 11 bases, with 13 bases left in between. The CDR3 coding sequence is TGTGCCAGCAGTGATGTAGGGGAAGAGGCTTTCTTT. Protein sequence: CASSDVGEEAFF.

The chain carries TRBV28 and TRBJ1-1; perhaps TRBD1 as D (6 bases). The germline CDR1 and CDR2 sequences are MDHEN and SYDVKM. V gave up 3 bases and J gave up 1 base, with 9 bases separating them. The CDR3 is made up of 14 amino acids. The chain's CDR3 is CASSFGTKNTEAFF. The CDR3, as DNA: TGTGCCAGCAGTTTTGGGACAAAGAACACTGAAGCTTTCTTT.

This clone appeared a single time. This rearrangement joins TRBV5-8 to TRBJ2-1; the D gene could be TRBD1 or TRBD2 (5 bases each). Germline V gives CDR1 SGHTS, CDR2 YDEGEE. V dropped 0 bases and J dropped 5 bases, with 12 bases sitting between them. This CDR3 is built from 15 residues. The CDR3 spells CASSLAFWGNNEQFF. DNA of the CDR3: TGTGCCAGCAGCTTGGCGTTTTGGGGGAACAATGAGCAGTTCTTC.

This clone was found once. The J gene is TRBJ2-7, the V gene TRBV7-2; perhaps TRBD2 as D (5 bases). Germline CDR1 and CDR2: SGHTA and FQGNSA. This CDR3 region has 14 residues. Trimming removed 3 bases from V and 5 bases from J, with 14 bases in between. Here the CDR3 reads CASSFGLLRDEQYF. The CDR3 nucleotides are TGTGCCAGCAGCTTTGGACTGCTTAGGGACGAGCAGTACTTC.

This clone was recorded a few times. V gene TRBV9 combines with J gene TRBJ1-2; 9 bases agree with TRBD1. From germline, CDR1 is SGDLS and CDR2 YYNGEE. This CDR3 region has 16 residues. Unmatched junction bases numbered 11, after V lost 4 bases and J lost 4 bases. CDR3 sequence reads: CASSPSHRGQGYGYTF. The DNA of the CDR3 is TGTGCCAGCAGCCCAAGTCACAGGGGGCAGGGCTATGGCTACACCTTC.

The genes are TRBV11-2 and TRBJ2-6, with TRBD2 identical over 10 bases. Germline loops: CDR1 SGHAT, CDR2 FQNNGV. J lost 2 bases, V lost 1 base, and 5 bases had no gene match. This CDR3 has 18 amino acids. The DNA of the CDR3 is TGTGCCAGCAGCTTAGTTCTAGCGGGAGCACCTGGGGCCAACGTCCTGACTTTC. Protein: CASSLVLAGAPGANVLTF. The whole variable domain, remainder taken from reference TRBV11-2 and TRBJ2-6, is EAGVAQSPRYKIIEKRQSVAFWCNPISGHATLYWYQQILGQGPKLLIQFQNNGVVDDSQLPKDRFSAERLKGVDSTLKIQPAKLEDSAVYLCASSLVLAGAPGANVLTFGAGSRLTVL.

The chain joins TRBV19 to TRBJ1-1; 9 nucleotides line up with TRBD1. This CDR3 comprises 14 residues. V shed 7 bases, J shed 2 bases, and the junction held 5 bases outside the gene matches. CDR1 is LNHDA and CDR2 is SQIVND in the germline V gene (reference sequence). The CDR3 nucleotides are TGTGCCAGTAACAACAGGGGGCGAAACACTGAAGCTTTCTTT. Translation: CASNNRGRNTEAFF.

This chain connects TRBV2 to TRBJ1-2; D perhaps matches TRBD1 (5 bases). V was clipped by 4 bases and J by 4 bases, with 13 bases between them. This CDR3 has 14 amino acids. From germline, CDR1 is SNHLY and CDR2 FYNNEI. The CDR3 here is CASSVQQEFYGYTF. For the CDR3, the DNA is TGTGCCAGCAGTGTCCAACAGGAATTCTATGGCTACACCTTC. Full variable domain (missing parts from reference TRBV2 and TRBJ1-2): EPEVTQTPSHQVTQMGQEVILRCVPISNHLYFYWYRQILGQKVEFLVSFYNNEISEKSEIFDDQFSVERPDGSNFTLKIRSTKLEDSAMYFCASSVQQEFYGYTFGSGTRLTVV.

The chain recombines TRBV28 with TRBJ2-1; the match to TRBD2 covers 14 bases. Germline CDR1 reads MDHEN; CDR2 reads SYDVKM. V lost 5 bases to trimming and J lost 7 bases; unmatched junction nucleotides: 13. This CDR3 region has 18 residues. The CDR3 nucleotides read TGTGCCAGCAGTCTCCGCCCCCCCGGGACTAGCGGGAGTAATGAGCAGTTCTTC. Its translation: CASSLRPPGTSGSNEQFF.

The chain couples TRBV28 to TRBJ1-2; 7 nucleotides match TRBD1. J gave up 7 bases and V 5 bases, and 10 bases lay outside the gene matches. Germline V gene sequence: CDR1 MDHEN, CDR2 SYDVKM. The CDR3 has 14 residues. Written as DNA, the CDR3 is TGTGCCAGCAGTGCTCCGGGCAGGGGGGCTGGCTACACCTTC. Translated, it gives CASSAPGRGAGYTF.

The chain uses TRBV28 and TRBJ2-7; TRBD1 aligns across 10 bases. Unmatched junction bases numbered 10, after V lost 5 bases and J lost 6 bases. The length of the CDR3 is 15 residues. Looked up from germline, CDR1 is MDHEN and CDR2 is SYDVKM. Written as DNA, the CDR3 is TGTGCCAGCAGTACTCCCGGGACAGGGGTATGCGAGCAGTACTTC. Translation: CASSTPGTGVCEQYF.